A single sample is the source of the 28 T cell receptor beta chains below, sequenced in a study of T cell responses to AZD1222 COVID-19 vaccine. Produced via immunoSEQ multiplex PCR; TCRdb's table is partial and in-frame only. This sample yields approximately 120,000 clones, of which 80% to 90% are seen a single time; around 10% belongs to the top ten. The sample was peripheral blood, taken on day 0 of MenACWY control vaccination. These receptors were collected from an adult in good health.

This clone was counted only a few times. The rearrangement links TRBV7-2 to TRBJ2-5; the match to TRBD2 covers 14 bases. Per germline, CDR1 SGHTA and CDR2 FQGNSA. V lost 0 bases and J lost 4; bases outside the gene matches: 1. The CDR3 is made up of 16 amino acids. In DNA form, the CDR3 reads TGTGCCAGCAGCTTAGCCGGGACTAGCGGGAGAGAGACCCAGTACTTC. It encodes CASSLAGTSGRETQYF.

The gene calls are TRBV4-2 and TRBJ2-7, with 8 bases identical to TRBD1. Germline V gives CDR1 LGHNA, CDR2 YNFKEQ. V dropped 0 bases and J dropped 6; count of bases not matched to a gene: 7. This CDR3 spans 15 amino acids. This CDR3 reads CASSQEEPGGSEQYF. In nucleotides, the CDR3 is TGTGCCAGCAGCCAAGAGGAGCCAGGGGGCAGCGAGCAGTACTTC.

The gene calls are TRBV6-2 or TRBV6-3 and TRBJ2-7; a weak D match, TRBD1 (5 bases). Germline values: CDR1 MNHEY, CDR2 SVGEGT. CDR3 size: 13 residues. Trimming stripped 6 bases from V and 6 bases from J, with 15 bases between. CDR3 protein: CASSFPDRGEQYF. In DNA form, the CDR3 reads TGTGCCAGCAGCTTCCCTGACAGAGGCGAGCAGTACTTC.

The gene calls are TRBV27 and TRBJ1-1, with TRBD1 identical over 7 bases. CDR3 size: 15 residues. Germline CDR1 MNHEY, CDR2 SMNVEV (reference sequence). V shed 6 bases and J 0 bases; nucleotides not matched to a gene: 7. Here the CDR3 reads CASSGRQGLNTEAFF. CDR3 coding DNA: TGTGCCAGCAGCGGTAGACAGGGCTTGAACACTGAAGCTTTCTTT.

This clone has only a few counts. The chain couples TRBV12-5 to TRBJ1-1; D call uncertain. Germline CDR1 and CDR2: LGHNT and FRNRAP. The V and J ends lost 1 base and 4 bases respectively, with 7 bases between them. This CDR3 spans 13 amino acids. CDR3 sequence reads: CASGLGGFTEAFF. CDR3 bases: TGTGCTAGTGGTTTGGGGGGTTTCACTGAAGCTTTCTTT.

The chain carries TRBV4-1 and TRBJ2-1; D remains unclear. Germline V gene sequence: CDR1 MGHRA, CDR2 YSYEKL. The CDR3 length is 12 residues. V was clipped by 1 base and J by 11 bases, with 9 bases between them. The CDR3 DNA reads as TGCGCCAGCAGCCAAGCAAGTACTAAGCAGTTCTTC. Translation: CASSQASTKQFF.

The chain is built from TRBV7-2 and TRBJ1-1; no clear D. The CDR3 extends over 14 amino acids. Germline CDR1 SGHTA, CDR2 FQGNSA. The V end was cut by 4 bases, the J end by 3 bases, with 12 bases between. Written as DNA, the CDR3 is TGTGCCAGCAGCTCCCAGACCGGCTACACTGAAGCTTTCTTT. It codes for CASSSQTGYTEAFF.

The rearrangement joins TRBV12-3 or TRBV12-4 to TRBJ2-7; D is unresolved. The CDR3 has 12 residues. Trimming took off 6 bases at V and 2 bases at J, with 8 bases between the two ends. The CDR3 sequence is CASSVRPYEQYF. The CDR3 bases are TGTGCCAGCAGCGTTAGGCCCTACGAGCAGTACTTC.

The chain links TRBV5-1 to TRBJ2-4; 9 bases are a match to TRBD1. CDR3 length: 20 residues. Germline V gives CDR1 SGHRS, CDR2 YFSETQ. J lost 0 bases, V lost 3 bases, and 16 bases had no gene match. CDR3 sequence (DNA): TGCGCCAGCAGCTCCAACCCCCGGGGACAGGGAAATCTAGCCAAAAACATTCAGTACTTC. Translating gives CASSSNPRGQGNLAKNIQYF.

The chain uses TRBV9 and TRBJ1-6; the D gene is possibly TRBD1 (5 bases). CDR3 length equals 14 residues. Germline V gene data show CDR1 as SGDLS and CDR2 as YYNGEE. V was clipped by 7 bases and J by 5 bases, with 13 bases between them. In nucleotides, the CDR3 is TGTGCCAGCTCAGGGAGAGATAATAATTCACCCCTCCACTTT. It translates to CASSGRDNNSPLHF.

The J gene is TRBJ2-3, the V gene TRBV10-2; 7 bases line up with TRBD2. The J segment lost 4 bases and the V segment lost 3 bases, leaving 10 bases of the junction unmatched. The germline CDR1 and CDR2 sequences are WSHSY and SAAADI. This CDR3 region has 16 residues. The CDR3 region has the DNA TGCGCCAGCAGTGACGTCTGGGCGGGAGCCCCAGATACGCAGTATTTT. It is translated as CASSDVWAGAPDTQYF.

The chain combines TRBV2 with TRBJ2-7, with 7 nucleotides matching TRBD1. The germline gives CDR1 SNHLY, CDR2 FYNNEI. The trim removed 6 bases at V and 0 bases at J, leaving 5 bases unmatched. This CDR3 region has 14 residues. The DNA for the CDR3 is TGTGCCAGCAGACAGGGGTCGTCCTCCTACGAGCAGTACTTC. This translates into CASRQGSSSYEQYF.

This clone has only one observation. The V call is TRBV7-8, the J call TRBJ2-1, with TRBD2 matching 10 bases. In germline, CDR1 is SGHVS, CDR2 FQNEAQ. Losses at the gene ends were 0 bases for V and 8 bases for J; bases not matched to a gene: 10. The CDR3 sequence is 17 residues long. The CDR3 nucleotides are TGTGCCAGCAGCTTAGCGGCTAGCGGGAGACTTAGGTATGAGCAGTTCTTC. Protein: CASSLAASGRLRYEQFF.

The chain links TRBV19 to TRBJ2-7, with TRBD1 matching 7 bases. The V gene end was trimmed by 5 bases and the J gene end by 6 bases; junction bases not matched to a gene: 10. The CDR3 loop spans 14 amino acids. The germline V gene encodes CDR1 LNHDA and CDR2 SQIVND (reference sequence). CDR3 amino acids: CASSLVGQAGEQYF. The CDR3, as DNA: TGTGCCAGTAGTCTCGTAGGACAGGCTGGCGAGCAGTACTTC.

This chain connects TRBV7-2 to TRBJ1-1; D is uncertain. This CDR3 region has 16 residues. Germline values: CDR1 SGHTA, CDR2 FQGNSA. Trimming cost V 2 bases and J 1 base, with 14 bases left between them. CDR3 sequence: CASSLSGGRGNTEAFF. The CDR3 DNA reads TGTGCCAGCAGCTTATCAGGAGGAAGAGGGAACACTGAAGCTTTCTTT.

The chain links TRBV27 to TRBJ1-6; D gene uncertain. The CDR3 is made up of 15 amino acids. V lost 2 bases, J lost 5 bases, and 10 bases lay in between. The germline gives CDR1 MNHEY, CDR2 SMNVEV (reference sequence). CDR3 region: CASSLRRPHNSPLHF. CDR3 in DNA: TGTGCCAGCAGTTTAAGGCGACCACATAATTCACCCCTCCACTTT.

The rearrangement uses TRBV5-4 and TRBJ1-1; D not resolved. This CDR3 is built from 18 residues. Trimming removed 0 bases at V and 0 bases at J, with 18 bases between. CDR1 is SGHNT, CDR2 YYREEE, per germline (reference sequence). CDR3 DNA sequence: TGTGCCAGCAGCTTGGGGACCGCTATTTCCCAGATGAACACTGAAGCTTTCTTT. It is translated as CASSLGTAISQMNTEAFF.

The chain is built from TRBV4-3 and TRBJ2-7; D remains unclear. The CDR3 covers 14 residues. Trimming pared 5 bases from V and 0 bases from J, leaving 11 bases between. Germline V gene data show CDR1 as LGHNA and CDR2 as YSLEER. DNA for the CDR3: TGCGCCAGCAGCGACGGATACAGCTCCTACGAGCAGTACTTC. The encoded protein is CASSDGYSSYEQYF.

The V gene is TRBV4-2, the J gene TRBJ2-3; either TRBD1 or TRBD2 may supply D (5 bases each). Germline V gives CDR1 LGHNA, CDR2 YNFKEQ. Trimming pared 1 base from V and 6 bases from J, leaving 14 bases between. CDR3 length: 15 amino acids. CDR3: CASSQVRDGADTQYF. CDR3 coding DNA: TGTGCCAGCAGCCAAGTACGGGACGGCGCGGATACGCAGTATTTT.

The chain employs TRBV6-6 and TRBJ1-2, with D tentatively TRBD1 (5 bases). Germline CDR1 MNHNY, CDR2 SVGAGI (reference sequence). This CDR3 comprises 13 residues. V was pared by 3 bases and J by 1 base, with 6 bases between. CDR3 sequence reads: CASSYDSNYGYTF. In DNA form, the CDR3 reads TGTGCCAGCAGTTATGACAGTAACTATGGCTACACCTTC.

The J gene is TRBJ2-1, the V gene TRBV27, with D perhaps matching TRBD2 (6 bases). From germline, CDR1 is MNHEY and CDR2 SMNVEV (reference sequence). V was clipped by 0 bases and J by 0 bases, with 18 bases between them. There are 19 residues in the CDR3. CDR3 region: CASSLSTGGTPSSYNEQFF. The DNA for the CDR3 is TGTGCCAGCAGTTTATCCACGGGCGGGACTCCCAGCTCCTACAATGAGCAGTTCTTC.

This chain joins TRBV10-3 and TRBJ1-1; the D gene is possibly TRBD1 (6 bases). Germline-derived CDR1 and CDR2 are ENHRY and SYGVKD. The CDR3 covers 11 residues. The V end lost 3 bases, the J end lost 8 bases, and 7 bases lay between the germline ends. CDR3 sequence reads: CAISEGTEAFF. The DNA of the CDR3 is TGTGCCATCAGTGAAGGGACAGAAGCTTTCTTT.

The J gene is TRBJ2-7, the V gene TRBV5-1; TRBD2 aligns across 13 bases. Germline CDR1 is SGHRS and CDR2 is YFSETQ. V lost 2 bases to trimming and J lost 5 bases; unmatched junction nucleotides: 4. CDR3 size: 15 residues. CDR3 DNA: TGCGCCAGCAGCTTAAACGGACTAGCGGGAGACGAGCAGTACTTC. Protein product: CASSLNGLAGDEQYF.

The CDR3 is CASSLGREAARNIQYF. The CDR3 nucleotides are TGTGCCAGCAGCTTGGGAAGGGAGGCCGCTAGAAACATTCAGTACTTC. This sequence joins TRBV5-6 and TRBJ2-4; weak D call: TRBD2 (6 bases). Germline V gives CDR1 SGHDT, CDR2 YYEEEE. Deletions cut 0 bases from V and 6 bases from J, with 16 bases between. This CDR3 spans 16 amino acids.

The gene calls are TRBV11-3 and TRBJ2-7, with D unresolved. Germline CDR1 reads SGHNT; CDR2 reads YENEEA. V was cut by 5 bases and J by 4 bases, with 9 bases left in between. The CDR3 consists of 12 residues. The CDR3: CASSPSTYEQYF. CDR3 coding DNA: TGTGCCAGCAGCCCGTCCACATACGAGCAGTACTTC.

The chain recombines TRBV4-1 with TRBJ2-5; tentatively, D is TRBD2 (6 bases). The CDR3 is made up of 15 amino acids. Trimming left V 0 bases short and J 10 bases short, with 18 bases between. Germline assignment: CDR1 MGHRA and CDR2 YSYEKL. CDR3 DNA: TGCGCCAGCAGCCAAGATCCGGGGGAGGCAAGGGGCCAGTACTTC. The encoded protein is CASSQDPGEARGQYF.

The table lists this clone with a count of one. J is TRBJ2-7 and V is TRBV2, with D perhaps TRBD1 or TRBD2 (5 bases each). The CDR3 runs to 14 residues. In germline, CDR1 is SNHLY, CDR2 FYNNEI. Deletions cut 8 bases from V and 2 bases from J, with 16 bases between. The CDR3 DNA follows: TGTGCCAGCGCCCGTGGGGGTCTTACCTACGAGCAGTACTTC. Translating gives CASARGGLTYEQYF.

The chain employs TRBV12-3 or TRBV12-4 and TRBJ2-3; 10 bases agree with TRBD2. Losses at the gene ends were 6 bases for V and 14 bases for J; bases not matched to a gene: 11. This CDR3 is 13 amino acids long. In DNA form, the CDR3 reads TGTGCCAGCAGCCCCCTCCTAGCGGGAGTTTGGTATTTT. Amino acids: CASSPLLAGVWYF.